The 32 T cell receptor beta chains listed next were all sequenced from one sample in a study of untreated major depressive disorder. The repertoire was sequenced with immunoSEQ multiplex PCR; TCRdb's copy has only in-frame clones and lacks some. The repertoire holds about 21,000 clones, with roughly 89% as singletons. Sequenced material: CD4+ T cells from PBMCs. These TCRs come from a woman between 40 and 50 years old in good health.

The chain is built from TRBV28 and TRBJ1-2, with TRBD1 matching 9 bases. V gave up 8 bases and J gave up 2 bases; unmatched junction bases: 3. Germline CDR1 reads MDHEN; CDR2 reads SYDVKM. This CDR3 has 13 amino acids. The CDR3: CASGTGKNYGYTF. CDR3 DNA sequence: TGTGCCAGCGGGACAGGGAAGAACTATGGCTACACCTTC.

This clone was observed a few times. The chain combines TRBV7-2 with TRBJ2-7; TRBD2 matches 13 bases. CDR1 is SGHTA and CDR2 is FQGNSA in the germline V gene. This CDR3 spans 16 amino acids. Trimming at V came to 4 bases and at J to 2 bases, leaving 5 bases not matched to a gene. The CDR3 DNA sequence: TGTGCCAGCAGCTCGCGGACTAGCGGGGGTACCTACGAGCAGTACTTC. Translation gives CASSSRTSGGTYEQYF.

J is TRBJ2-5 and V is TRBV5-4, with 10 bases identical to TRBD2. Germline trimming cut 6 bases from V and 4 bases from J; bases unmatched to any gene: 12. The CDR3 is 16 residues long. Germline CDR1 is SGHNT and CDR2 is YYREEE (reference sequence). Written as DNA, the CDR3 is TGTGCCAGCACTCCGGACGTAGCGGGGGGCTTAGAGACCCAGTACTTC. Protein sequence: CASTPDVAGGLETQYF. The entire variable domain, with the rest obtained from reference TRBV5-4 and TRBJ2-5, is as follows: ETGVTQSPTHLIKTRGQQVTLRCSSQSGHNTVSWYQQALGQGPQFIFQYYREEENGRGNFPPRFSGLQFPNYSSELNVNALELDDSALYLCASTPDVAGGLETQYFGPGTRLLVL.

CDR3 sequence (DNA): TGTGCCAGCAGTGACTCAATTGCGGGGACTTCCCCAGGAGAGACCCAGTACTTC. It codes for CASSDSIAGTSPGETQYF. V gene TRBV6-4 combines with J gene TRBJ2-5; D may be TRBD2 (6 bases). The CDR3 loop spans 18 amino acids. Germline V lookup: CDR1 MRHNA, CDR2 SNTAGT. Trimming shortened V by 0 bases and J by 4 bases, and 21 bases separated the two germline ends.

The chain combines TRBV2 with TRBJ2-5, with TRBD1 matching over 10 bases. The CDR3 totals 16 residues. The junction had 12 bases not matched to a gene; V was cut back by 7 bases and J by 4 bases. Germline values: CDR1 SNHLY, CDR2 FYNNEI. CDR3 amino acids: CASKALGDRGRETQYF. The CDR3 region has the DNA TGTGCCAGCAAAGCCCTCGGTGACAGGGGGCGAGAGACCCAGTACTTC.

This chain uses TRBV2 with TRBJ1-1; no reliable D call. With 4 bases removed from V and 1 base from J, the gap between germline ends came to 7 bases. The CDR3 contains 13 residues. Germline V gene data show CDR1 as SNHLY and CDR2 as FYNNEI. CDR3 DNA: TGTGCCAGCAGTGTAACCAAGAACACTGAAGCTTTCTTT. Its translation: CASSVTKNTEAFF.

This clone was observed a single time. The chain couples TRBV29-1 to TRBJ2-1; 9 bases fit TRBD2. The CDR3 runs to 16 residues. Losses at the gene ends were 6 bases for V and 5 bases for J; bases not matched to a gene: 14. Germline CDR1 and CDR2: SQVTM and ANQGSEA. Written as DNA, the CDR3 is TGCAGCGTCAGCAGACGACTAGCGGAGAAAGACAATGAGCAGTTCTTC. This gives the protein CSVSRRLAEKDNEQFF.

This clone was seen a handful of times. The rearrangement joins TRBV7-8 to TRBJ1-5, with TRBD1 as a possible D gene (5 bases). The CDR3 totals 14 residues. The ends were cut back, 0 bases at V and 4 bases at J, with 7 bases in the middle. The germline V gene has CDR1 SGHVS and CDR2 FQNEAQ. The CDR3 DNA reads TGTGCCAGCAGCTTAGCGGGGGGGAATCAGCCCCAGCATTTT. This sequence encodes CASSLAGGNQPQHF.

This chain uses TRBV9 with TRBJ1-2, with a possible D match to TRBD1 (5 bases). This CDR3 is 13 amino acids long. The germline V gene has CDR1 SGDLS and CDR2 YYNGEE. V was cut by 0 bases and J by 2 bases, with 5 bases left in between. DNA for the CDR3: TGTGCCAGCAGCGTAGGGACAAACTATGGCTACACCTTC. The encoded protein is CASSVGTNYGYTF.

This chain links TRBV7-9 with TRBJ2-2, with 10 nucleotides matching TRBD1. The V and J ends lost 6 bases and 6 bases, in that order; junction bases with no gene match: 7. The CDR3 loop spans 15 amino acids. Germline V lookup: CDR1 SEHNR, CDR2 FQNEAQ (reference sequence). The chain's CDR3 is CASRPGTGVAGELFF. The CDR3 DNA reads as TGTGCCAGCAGGCCCGGGACAGGGGTAGCCGGGGAGCTGTTTTTT.

V gene TRBV4-1 combines with J gene TRBJ1-1; possible D gene TRBD1, 6 bases. This CDR3 has 17 amino acids. CDR1 MGHRA and CDR2 YSYEKL come from the germline V gene. With 4 bases removed from V and 7 bases from J, the gap between germline ends came to 25 bases. CDR3 protein: CASSPGRARDKALEAFF. The CDR3 bases are TGCGCCAGCAGCCCAGGTAGGGCTCGGGACAAAGCCCTTGAAGCTTTCTTT.

Only one count was recorded for this clone. J is TRBJ2-6 and V is TRBV6-5, with D possibly being TRBD1 or TRBD2 (6 bases each). Germline values: CDR1 MNHEY, CDR2 SVGAGI. The CDR3 length is 15 residues. V gave up 6 bases and J gave up 4 bases, with 13 bases separating them. Here the CDR3 reads CASSLRGLGANVLTF. The CDR3 nucleotides are TGTGCCAGCAGCCTTCGGGGGCTAGGGGCCAACGTCCTGACTTTC.

V is TRBV6-1 and J is TRBJ2-3; D is possibly TRBD2 (5 bases). Germline V gene sequence: CDR1 MNHNS, CDR2 SASEGT. Trimming removed 4 bases from V and 2 bases from J, with 16 bases in between. This CDR3 contains 16 residues. For the CDR3, the DNA is TGTGCCAGCAGTGGAGCTCCCGGACTTGTCACAGATACGCAGTATTTT. It specifies CASSGAPGLVTDTQYF.

The CDR3 sequence: CASSLGGISQPQHF. The CDR3 bases are TGTGCCAGCAGCTTGGGGGGGATCTCTCAGCCCCAGCATTTT. The chain employs TRBV5-6 and TRBJ1-5; D may be TRBD1 (5 bases). Germline loops: CDR1 SGHDT, CDR2 YYEEEE. With 0 bases removed from V and 6 bases from J, the gap between germline ends came to 10 bases. This CDR3 has 14 residues.

The chain joins TRBV11-2 to TRBJ2-5; the D gene is possibly TRBD2 (6 bases). CDR1 SGHAT and CDR2 FQNNGV come from the germline V gene. The length of the CDR3 is 14 residues. V lost 5 bases to trimming and J lost 1 base, with 11 bases between them. CDR3 sequence reads: CASSQRGIQETQYF. CDR3 bases: TGTGCCAGCAGCCAACGGGGGATCCAAGAGACCCAGTACTTC.

The genes are TRBV27 and TRBJ2-7; 16 positions agree with TRBD2. V lost 3 bases, J lost 6 bases, and 2 bases stayed unmatched. The CDR3 sequence is 15 residues long. Germline V lookup: CDR1 MNHEY, CDR2 SMNVEV (reference sequence). CDR3 bases: TGTGCCAGCAGTTTGGGACTAGCGGGAGGGATCGAGCAGTACTTC. Translation gives CASSLGLAGGIEQYF.

The rearrangement joins TRBV10-3 to TRBJ1-5; D possibly corresponds to TRBD1 (5 bases). The germline V and J ends were trimmed by 0 bases and 2 bases, with 11 bases remaining between them. CDR1 is ENHRY and CDR2 is SYGVKD in the germline V gene. This CDR3 spans 16 amino acids. The CDR3 loop is CAISESVTGGNQPQHF. Written as DNA, the CDR3 is TGTGCCATCAGTGAGTCTGTAACAGGCGGCAATCAGCCCCAGCATTTT.

The V gene is TRBV7-2, the J gene TRBJ2-1, with D perhaps TRBD1 (6 bases). V lost 3 bases to trimming and J lost 9 bases, with 12 bases between them. Germline assignment: CDR1 SGHTA and CDR2 FQGNSA. CDR3 length: 13 amino acids. This CDR3 reads CASSFFLGGEQFF. The CDR3 DNA sequence: TGTGCCAGCAGCTTCTTTCTAGGGGGTGAGCAGTTCTTC. The complete variable domain, with remaining parts taken from reference TRBV7-2 and TRBJ2-1, reads GAGVSQSPSNKVTEKGKDVELRCDPISGHTALYWYRQSLGQGLEFLIYFQGNSAPDKSGLPSDRFSAERTGGSVSTLTIQRTQQEDSAVYLCASSFFLGGEQFFGPGTRLTVL.

The gene calls are TRBV28 and TRBJ2-2; no reliable D call. CDR1 is MDHEN, CDR2 SYDVKM, per germline. V lost 11 bases to trimming and J lost 0 bases, with 13 bases between them. This CDR3 spans 14 amino acids. The CDR3 protein is CASMGSPNTGELFF. CDR3 bases: TGTGCCTCGATGGGCAGTCCGAACACCGGGGAGCTGTTTTTT.

This clone was detected a few times. V is TRBV2 and J is TRBJ2-7; tentatively, D is TRBD1 or TRBD2 (6 bases each). Trimming took 6 bases from V and 1 from J, leaving 10 bases between them. Germline V CDR1 and CDR2: SNHLY, FYNNEI. The CDR3 is made up of 13 amino acids. CDR3 DNA: TGTGCCAGCAGGGCGGGACAATCCTACGAGCAGTACTTC. This codes for CASRAGQSYEQYF. The whole variable domain, remainder taken from reference TRBV2 and TRBJ2-7, is EPEVTQTPSHQVTQMGQEVILRCVPISNHLYFYWYRQILGQKVEFLVSFYNNEISEKSEIFDDQFSVERPDGSNFTLKIRSTKLEDSAMYFCASRAGQSYEQYFGPGTRLTVT.

V and J are TRBV5-1 and TRBJ2-3; D perhaps matches TRBD2 (7 bases). Deletions cut 2 bases from V and 1 base from J, with 11 bases between. The CDR3 spans 15 residues. Germline CDR1 and CDR2: SGHRS and YFSETQ. The CDR3 sequence is CASSFGGGGTDTQYF. The CDR3 DNA reads TGCGCCAGCAGCTTTGGCGGGGGCGGCACAGATACGCAGTATTTT. The full variable domain, completed using reference TRBV5-1 and TRBJ2-3, is KAGVTQTPRYLIKTRGQQVTLSCSPISGHRSVSWYQQTPGQGLQFLFEYFSETQRNKGNFPGRFSGRQFSNSRSEMNVSTLELGDSALYLCASSFGGGGTDTQYFGPGTRLTVL.

The chain uses TRBV10-3 and TRBJ1-3, with 7 bases matching TRBD1. CDR1 is ENHRY, CDR2 SYGVKD, per germline. The CDR3 sequence is 13 residues long. Trimming took 10 bases from V and 2 from J; bases not matched to a gene: 5. CDR3 residues: CATTGAAGNTIYF. The CDR3 region has the DNA TGTGCCACCACAGGGGCTGCTGGAAACACCATATATTTT.

This chain uses TRBV6-6 with TRBJ2-7; 9 nucleotides line up with TRBD1. The CDR3 spans 15 residues. The V gene end was trimmed by 4 bases and the J gene end by 1 base; junction bases not matched to a gene: 5. CDR1 is MNHNY, CDR2 SVGAGI, per germline (reference sequence). The CDR3 bases are TGTGCCAGCAGTTCGGGGACAGGGCTATCCTACGAGCAGTACGTC. It specifies CASSSGTGLSYEQYV.

The chain employs TRBV5-1 and TRBJ2-2; maybe TRBD2 (5 bases). This CDR3 contains 15 residues. Germline CDR1 SGHRS, CDR2 YFSETQ. Trimming shortened V by 0 bases and J by 0 bases, and 6 bases separated the two germline ends. CDR3 amino acids: CASSLAGSNTGELFF. CDR3 DNA sequence: TGCGCCAGCAGCTTGGCGGGGTCGAACACCGGGGAGCTGTTTTTT.

The chain carries TRBV5-4 and TRBJ1-6; 10 nucleotides align to TRBD1. CDR1 SGHNT and CDR2 YYREEE come from the germline V gene (reference sequence). Germline trimming cut 3 bases from V and 6 bases from J; bases unmatched to any gene: 6. The CDR3 loop spans 16 amino acids. The CDR3 spells CASSSRQGASNSPLHF. The CDR3 nucleotides are TGTGCCAGCAGCTCAAGACAGGGGGCGAGTAATTCACCCCTCCACTTT.

This chain uses TRBV10-2 with TRBJ2-7; 10 bases agree with TRBD2. V shed 2 bases and J 6 bases; nucleotides not matched to a gene: 4. Per germline, CDR1 WSHSY and CDR2 SAAADI. This CDR3 region has 14 residues. The CDR3 nucleotides read TGCGCCAGCAGTGAGCTGGAGCGGGAGGGCGAGCAGTACTTC. Encoded protein: CASSELEREGEQYF.

J is TRBJ2-3 and V is TRBV5-1, with D perhaps TRBD2 (6 bases). This CDR3 is 14 amino acids long. From germline, CDR1 is SGHRS and CDR2 YFSETQ. The V and J ends lost 2 bases and 6 bases respectively, with 13 bases between them. The CDR3 region is CASSLQTSSDTQYF. The CDR3 nucleotides are TGCGCCAGCAGCTTACAGACTAGTTCGGATACGCAGTATTTT.

The rearrangement joins TRBV28 to TRBJ1-1; D is possibly TRBD1 (6 bases). Deletions cut 6 bases from V and 5 bases from J, with 16 bases between. The germline gives CDR1 MDHEN, CDR2 SYDVKM. This CDR3 region has 14 residues. CDR3 nucleotide sequence: TGTGCCAGCAGCTACCAAGTGGACAGTACTGAAGCTTTCTTT. Translation gives CASSYQVDSTEAFF.

The chain combines TRBV28 with TRBJ2-2; possible D gene TRBD2, 5 bases. The CDR3 extends over 17 amino acids. The germline V and J ends were trimmed by 2 bases and 0 bases, with 13 bases remaining between them. Germline assignment: CDR1 MDHEN and CDR2 SYDVKM. In nucleotides, the CDR3 is TGTGCCAGCAGTTTACCCGGACTCGCTTCGAACACCGGGGAGCTGTTTTTT. Translation gives CASSLPGLASNTGELFF.

The chain employs TRBV28 and TRBJ2-2, with TRBD2 matching over 14 bases. J gave up 5 bases and V 6 bases, and 11 bases lay outside the gene matches. The germline CDR1 and CDR2 sequences are MDHEN and SYDVKM. The CDR3 contains 18 residues. This chain's CDR3 is CASSWGLAGDGWTGELFF. The CDR3 DNA reads TGTGCCAGCAGCTGGGGACTAGCGGGAGATGGGTGGACCGGGGAGCTGTTTTTT.

The chain links TRBV6-6 to TRBJ1-2, with D perhaps TRBD1 (5 bases). The CDR3 consists of 13 residues. Germline CDR1 MNHNY, CDR2 SVGAGI (reference sequence). Trimming took 2 bases from V and 6 from J, leaving 10 bases between them. The CDR3 spells CASSYGRQHGYTF. The CDR3 DNA reads TGTGCCAGCAGTTACGGGCGACAGCATGGCTACACCTTC.

The chain employs TRBV28 and TRBJ1-2; 8 nucleotides align to TRBD1. J was trimmed by 3 bases and V by 11 bases; bases with no gene match: 5. Germline values: CDR1 MDHEN, CDR2 SYDVKM. This CDR3 region has 12 residues. CDR3 sequence reads: CASTGAHYGYTF. The CDR3 DNA reads as TGTGCCTCGACAGGGGCCCACTATGGCTACACCTTC.